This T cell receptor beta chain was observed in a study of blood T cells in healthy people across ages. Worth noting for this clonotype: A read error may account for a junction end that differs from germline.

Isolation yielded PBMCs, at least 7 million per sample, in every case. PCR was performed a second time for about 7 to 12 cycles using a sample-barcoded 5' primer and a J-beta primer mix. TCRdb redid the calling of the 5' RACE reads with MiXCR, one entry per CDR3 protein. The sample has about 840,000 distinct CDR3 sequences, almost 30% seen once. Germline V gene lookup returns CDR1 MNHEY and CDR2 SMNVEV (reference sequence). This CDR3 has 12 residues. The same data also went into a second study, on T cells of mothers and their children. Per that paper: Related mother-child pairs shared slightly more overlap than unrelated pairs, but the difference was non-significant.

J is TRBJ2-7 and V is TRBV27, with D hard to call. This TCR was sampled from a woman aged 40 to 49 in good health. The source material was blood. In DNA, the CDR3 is TGTGCCTGCAGATCCATGAGCTACGAGCGGTACTTC. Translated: CACRSMSYERYF.